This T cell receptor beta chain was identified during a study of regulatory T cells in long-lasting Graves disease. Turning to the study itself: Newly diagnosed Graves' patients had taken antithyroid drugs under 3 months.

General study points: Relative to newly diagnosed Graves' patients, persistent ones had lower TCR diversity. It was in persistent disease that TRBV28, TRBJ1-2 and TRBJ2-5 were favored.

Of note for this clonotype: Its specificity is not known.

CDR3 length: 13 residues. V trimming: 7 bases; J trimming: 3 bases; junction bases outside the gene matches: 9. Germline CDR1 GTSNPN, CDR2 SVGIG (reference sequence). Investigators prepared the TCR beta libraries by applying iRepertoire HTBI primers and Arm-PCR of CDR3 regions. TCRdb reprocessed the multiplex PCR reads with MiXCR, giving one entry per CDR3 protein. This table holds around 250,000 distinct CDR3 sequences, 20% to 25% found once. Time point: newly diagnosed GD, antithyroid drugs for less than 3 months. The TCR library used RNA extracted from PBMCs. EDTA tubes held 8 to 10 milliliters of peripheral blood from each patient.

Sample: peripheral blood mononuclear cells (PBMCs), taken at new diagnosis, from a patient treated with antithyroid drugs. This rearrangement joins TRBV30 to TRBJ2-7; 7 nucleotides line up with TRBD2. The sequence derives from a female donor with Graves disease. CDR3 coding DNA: TGTGCCTCCGGAGTGAGCGGGGACTACGAGCAGTACTTC. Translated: CASGVSGDYEQYF.